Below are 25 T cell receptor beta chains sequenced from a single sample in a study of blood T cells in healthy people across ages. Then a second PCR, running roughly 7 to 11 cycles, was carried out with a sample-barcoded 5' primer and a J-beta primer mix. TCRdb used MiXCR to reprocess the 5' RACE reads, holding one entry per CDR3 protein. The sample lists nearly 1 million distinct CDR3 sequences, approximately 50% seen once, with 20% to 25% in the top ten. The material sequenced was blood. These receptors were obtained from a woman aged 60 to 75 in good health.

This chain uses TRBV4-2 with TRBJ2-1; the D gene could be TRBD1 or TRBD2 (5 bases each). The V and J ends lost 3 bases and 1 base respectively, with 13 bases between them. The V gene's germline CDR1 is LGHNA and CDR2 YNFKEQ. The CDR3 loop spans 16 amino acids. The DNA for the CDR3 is TGTGCCAGCAGCCATGCCGGGACCCGTTCCTACAATGAGCAGTTCTTC. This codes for CASSHAGTRSYNEQFF.

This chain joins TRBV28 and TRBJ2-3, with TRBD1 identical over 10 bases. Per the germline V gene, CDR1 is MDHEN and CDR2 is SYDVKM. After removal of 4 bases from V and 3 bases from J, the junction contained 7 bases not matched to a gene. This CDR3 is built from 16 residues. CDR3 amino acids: CASSSGQGWETDTQYF. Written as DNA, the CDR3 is TGTGCCAGCAGTTCGGGACAGGGGTGGGAAACAGATACGCAGTATTTT.

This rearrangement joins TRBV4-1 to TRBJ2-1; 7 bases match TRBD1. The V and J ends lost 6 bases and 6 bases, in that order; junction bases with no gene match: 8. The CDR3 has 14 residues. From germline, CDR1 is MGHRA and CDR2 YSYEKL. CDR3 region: CASRNRGFGNEQFF. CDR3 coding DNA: TGCGCCAGCAGGAACAGGGGATTCGGCAATGAGCAGTTCTTC.

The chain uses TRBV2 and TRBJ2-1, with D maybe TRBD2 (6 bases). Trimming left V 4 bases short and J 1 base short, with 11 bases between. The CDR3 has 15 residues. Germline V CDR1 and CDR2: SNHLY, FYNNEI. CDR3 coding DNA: TGTGCCAGCAGTGTATTCGGGAGTTCCTACAATGAGCAGTTCTTC. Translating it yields CASSVFGSSYNEQFF.

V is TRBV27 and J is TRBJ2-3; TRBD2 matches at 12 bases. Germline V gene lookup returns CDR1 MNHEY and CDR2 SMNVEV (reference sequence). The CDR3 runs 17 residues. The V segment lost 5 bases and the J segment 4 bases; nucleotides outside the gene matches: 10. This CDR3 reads CASSGLAGPGGPDTQYF. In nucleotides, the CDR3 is TGTGCCAGCAGTGGACTAGCGGGACCCGGGGGACCAGATACGCAGTATTTT.

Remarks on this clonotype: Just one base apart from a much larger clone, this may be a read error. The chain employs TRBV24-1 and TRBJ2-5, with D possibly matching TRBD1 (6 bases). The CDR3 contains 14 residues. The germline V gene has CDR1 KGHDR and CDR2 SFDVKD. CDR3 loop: CGTSTGKVGETQYF. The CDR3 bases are TGTGGCACCAGTACAGGGAAGGTAGGAGAGACCCAGTACTTC.

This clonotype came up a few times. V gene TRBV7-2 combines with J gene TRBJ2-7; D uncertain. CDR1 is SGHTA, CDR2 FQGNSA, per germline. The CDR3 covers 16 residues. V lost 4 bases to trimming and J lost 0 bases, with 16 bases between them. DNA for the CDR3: TGTGCCAGCAGCTACTCCCCGGTGGACCCCTCCTACGAGCAGTACTTC. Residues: CASSYSPVDPSYEQYF.

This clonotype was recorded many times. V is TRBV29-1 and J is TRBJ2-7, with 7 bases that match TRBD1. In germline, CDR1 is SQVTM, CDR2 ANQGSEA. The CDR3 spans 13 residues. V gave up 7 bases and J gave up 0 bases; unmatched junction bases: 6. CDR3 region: CSATGASSYEQYF. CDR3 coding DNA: TGCAGCGCAACAGGGGCCAGCTCCTACGAGCAGTACTTC.

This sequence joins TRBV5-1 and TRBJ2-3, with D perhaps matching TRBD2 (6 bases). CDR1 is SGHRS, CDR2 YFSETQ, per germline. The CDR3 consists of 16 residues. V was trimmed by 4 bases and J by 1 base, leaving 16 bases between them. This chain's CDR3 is CASSTSSGGGTDTQYF. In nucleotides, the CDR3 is TGCGCCAGCAGCACCAGTAGCGGAGGGGGCACAGATACGCAGTATTTT.

The CDR3 coding sequence is TGTGCCAGCAGTCCAACTAGTGCGGGGGCCAACGTCCTGACTTTC. This sequence encodes CASSPTSAGANVLTF. This sequence joins TRBV6-2 or TRBV6-3 and TRBJ2-6, with D possibly being TRBD2 (5 bases). The CDR3 length is 15 residues. Trimming removed 5 bases from V and 4 bases from J, with 12 bases in between. CDR1 and CDR2 (germline): MNHEY, SVGEGT.

This CDR3 reads CATSRPGTGGHEQYF. The CDR3 nucleotides are TGTGCCACCAGCAGACCCGGGACAGGGGGCCACGAGCAGTACTTC. This chain links TRBV15 with TRBJ2-7; TRBD1 agrees at 12 bases. The CDR3 spans 15 residues. CDR1 and CDR2 (germline): LNHNV, YYDKDF (reference sequence). The ends lost 2 bases at V and 5 bases at J; junction bases unmatched: 4.

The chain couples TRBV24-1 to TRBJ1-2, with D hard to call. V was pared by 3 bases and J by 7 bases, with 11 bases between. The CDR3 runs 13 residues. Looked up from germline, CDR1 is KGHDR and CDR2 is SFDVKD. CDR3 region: CATSDRRTSGYTF. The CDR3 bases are TGTGCCACCAGTGATAGACGGACGAGTGGCTACACCTTC.

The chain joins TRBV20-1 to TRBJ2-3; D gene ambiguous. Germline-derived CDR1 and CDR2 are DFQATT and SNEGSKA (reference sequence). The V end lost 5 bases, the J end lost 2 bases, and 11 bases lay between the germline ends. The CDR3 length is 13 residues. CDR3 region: CSALDAVTDTQYF. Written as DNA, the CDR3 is TGCAGTGCTTTAGACGCGGTCACAGATACGCAGTATTTT.

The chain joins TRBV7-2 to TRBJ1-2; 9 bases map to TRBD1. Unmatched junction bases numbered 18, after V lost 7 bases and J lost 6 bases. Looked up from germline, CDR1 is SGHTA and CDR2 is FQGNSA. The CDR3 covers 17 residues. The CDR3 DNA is TGTGCCAGCACCGACGACGCACAGGGGGCGCAGGTGGATGGCTACACCTTC. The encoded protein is CASTDDAQGAQVDGYTF. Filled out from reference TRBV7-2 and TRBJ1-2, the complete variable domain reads GAGVSQSPSNKVTEKGKDVELRCDPISGHTALYWYRQSLGQGLEFLIYFQGNSAPDKSGLPSDRFSAERTGGSVSTLTIQRTQQEDSAVYLCASTDDAQGAQVDGYTFGSGTRLTVV.

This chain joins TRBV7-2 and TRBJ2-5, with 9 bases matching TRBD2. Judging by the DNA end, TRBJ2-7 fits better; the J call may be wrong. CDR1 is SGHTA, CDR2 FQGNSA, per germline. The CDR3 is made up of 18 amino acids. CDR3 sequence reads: CASSSGLALRTEFREQYF. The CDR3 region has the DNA TGTGCCAGCAGCTCGGGACTAGCTCTTCGAACTGAATTCCGCGAGCAGTACTTC.

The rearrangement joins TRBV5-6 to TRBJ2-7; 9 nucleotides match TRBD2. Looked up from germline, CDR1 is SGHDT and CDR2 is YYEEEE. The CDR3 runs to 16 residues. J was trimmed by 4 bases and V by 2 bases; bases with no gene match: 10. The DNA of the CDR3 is TGTGCCAGCAGCTTCTCCAGCGGGGGGTCCATATACGAGCAGTACTTC. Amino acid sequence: CASSFSSGGSIYEQYF. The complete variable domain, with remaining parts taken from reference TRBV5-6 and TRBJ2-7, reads DAGVTQSPTHLIKTRGQQVTLRCSPKSGHDTVSWYQQALGQGPQFIFQYYEEEERQRGNFPDRFSGHQFPNYSSELNVNALLLGDSALYLCASSFSSGGSIYEQYFGPGTRLTVT.

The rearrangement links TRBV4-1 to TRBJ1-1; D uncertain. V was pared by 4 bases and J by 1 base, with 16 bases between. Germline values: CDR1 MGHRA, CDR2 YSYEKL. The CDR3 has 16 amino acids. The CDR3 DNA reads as TGCGCCAGCAGCCCCGGAAGATTGGACTCGAACACTGAAGCTTTCTTT. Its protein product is CASSPGRLDSNTEAFF.

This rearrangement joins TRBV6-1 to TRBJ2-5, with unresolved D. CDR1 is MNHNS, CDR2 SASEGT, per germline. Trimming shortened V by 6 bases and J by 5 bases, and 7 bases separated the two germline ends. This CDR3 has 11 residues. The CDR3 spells CASRMRETQYF. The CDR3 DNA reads TGTGCCAGCAGGATGAGGGAGACCCAGTACTTC.

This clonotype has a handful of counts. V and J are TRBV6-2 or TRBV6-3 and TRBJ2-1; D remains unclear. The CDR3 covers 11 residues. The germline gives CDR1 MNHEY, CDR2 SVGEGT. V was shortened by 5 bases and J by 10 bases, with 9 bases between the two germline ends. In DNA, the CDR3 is TGTGCCAGCAGTGCCTACTACGAGCAGTTCTTC. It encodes CASSAYYEQFF.

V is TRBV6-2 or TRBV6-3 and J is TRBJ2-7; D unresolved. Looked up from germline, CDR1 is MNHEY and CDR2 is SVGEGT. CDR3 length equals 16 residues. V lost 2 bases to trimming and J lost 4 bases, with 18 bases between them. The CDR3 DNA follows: TGTGCCAGCAGTTACGCAACTTATAACCCTCCTTACGAGCAGTACTTC. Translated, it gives CASSYATYNPPYEQYF.

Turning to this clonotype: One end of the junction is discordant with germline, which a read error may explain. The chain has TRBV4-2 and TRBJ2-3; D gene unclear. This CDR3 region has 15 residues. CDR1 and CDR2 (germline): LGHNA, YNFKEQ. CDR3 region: CACSQVHENTDTQYF. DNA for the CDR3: TGTGCCTGCAGCCAAGTGCACGAAAACACAGATACGCAGTATTTT.

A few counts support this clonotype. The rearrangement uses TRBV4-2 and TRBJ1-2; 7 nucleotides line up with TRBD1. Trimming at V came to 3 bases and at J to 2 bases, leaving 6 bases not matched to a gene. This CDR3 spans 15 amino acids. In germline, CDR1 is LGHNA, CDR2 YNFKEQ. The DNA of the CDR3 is TGTGCCAGCAGCCACCCCCAGGGGGAGAACTATGGCTACACCTTC. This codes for CASSHPQGENYGYTF.

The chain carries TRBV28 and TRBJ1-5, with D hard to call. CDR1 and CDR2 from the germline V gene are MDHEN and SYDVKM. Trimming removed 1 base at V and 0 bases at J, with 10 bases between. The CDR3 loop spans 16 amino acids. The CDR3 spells CASSLSPVISNQPQHF. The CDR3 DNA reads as TGTGCCAGCAGTTTATCCCCGGTAATTAGCAATCAGCCCCAGCATTTT.

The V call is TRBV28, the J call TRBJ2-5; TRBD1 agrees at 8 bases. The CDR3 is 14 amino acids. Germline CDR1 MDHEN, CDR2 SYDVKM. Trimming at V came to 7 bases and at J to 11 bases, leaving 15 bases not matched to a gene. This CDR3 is CASKPGQAVYGQYF. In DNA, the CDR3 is TGTGCCAGCAAACCGGGACAGGCGGTCTACGGGCAGTACTTC.

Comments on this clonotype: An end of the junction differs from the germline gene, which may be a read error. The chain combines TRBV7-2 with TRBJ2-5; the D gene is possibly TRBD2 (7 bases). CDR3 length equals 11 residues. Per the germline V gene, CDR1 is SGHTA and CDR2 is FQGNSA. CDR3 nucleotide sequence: TGTGCAAGGGGGGGCGGGGAGACCCAGTACTTT. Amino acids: CARGGGETQYF.